Sequencing of this TCR beta chain was carried out in a study of tissue T cells after allogeneic stem cell transplantation. Study overall: Every graft-versus-host disease patient had gastrointestinal disease and got several lines of graft-versus-host disease therapy.

Study-wide results and caveats: In patients and mice, blood and spleen missed much of tissue repertoire. Some tissue clones might be persisting host cells; their alloreactivity or antigen specificity was not determined.

About this clone: What it binds is unknown.

TCRdb's copy holds only in-frame clones and misses some; the assay was immunoSEQ multiplex PCR. The profile shows 35,000 to 50,000 clones, 80% to 95% of them singletons. Deletions cut 4 bases from V and 3 bases from J, with 12 bases between. Germline V gene sequence: CDR1 SQVTM, CDR2 ANQGSEA. This CDR3 has 13 residues. This material consisted of blood, taken before transplantation. The origin of this receptor is a woman aged 35 to 69 who later had graft-versus-host disease after an allogeneic stem cell transplant. This rearrangement joins TRBV29-1 to TRBJ1-2; TRBD1 is a possible D gene (5 bases). The CDR3 loop reads CSVAVGTYYGYTF. The CDR3 DNA follows: TGCAGCGTTGCCGTCGGGACTTACTATGGCTACACCTTC.